This TCR beta chain was identified in a study of immune evolution from preneoplasia to lung adenocarcinoma (dated by TCRdb to the early 2020s). Study-level background: HLA loss of heterozygosity was observed in approximately 7%, 15% and 30% of AIS, MIA and ADC lesions, respectively, and was not observed in any AAH lesions. The sample size was set by how many specimens were available, not by a prior power calculation. In total, the cohort included 45 to 65 patients with pulmonary nodules, all of whom underwent surgical resection. The immune data were integrated with whole exome sequencing and methylation data obtained from the same cohort of nodules. TCR sequencing data came from roughly 51 patients. Resected precursor lesions (AAH, AIS, MIA) and invasive adenocarcinomas were compared against paired morphologically normal lung tissue. The study used immune gene expression, TCR sequencing and multiplex immunofluorescence to profile the immune contexture of lung adenocarcinoma precursors and invasive adenocarcinoma. POLYSOLVER was used to infer class I HLA alleles from exome data, and LOHHLA was used to detect allele-specific HLA loss. According to the study, 105 samples went through TCR sequencing.

To note about this clone: Its antigen is currently not known. Per-nucleotide qualities are absent, and no much larger clonotype sits a single base away.

Between 2014 and 2017, the patients underwent resection in either Japan or China. Two lung cancer pathologists independently reviewed H&E slides to confirm the histologic diagnosis of every case. Premalignant or tumor cells were enriched for nucleic acid extraction by macro-dissection performed after pathologic assessment. FFPE tissue was used for DNA isolation with the AllPrep DNA/RNA FFPE Kit. In the germline V gene (reference sequence), CDR1 corresponds to SEHNR and CDR2 to FQNEAQ. Counted from cysteine to phenylalanine, this CDR3 has 15 amino acids. The only DNA kept is the CDR3, 45 bases in frame from the first base. Trimming costs V 1 base and J 2 bases, and their ends lie 9 bases apart. The immunoSEQ hsTCRbeta Kit was used to sequence TCR beta CDR3 regions from DNA. As for how the authors treated the data: TCR sequencing data were analysed with the ImmunoSEQ Analyzer. T cell clonality was defined as 1 minus Pielou's evenness computed on productive rearrangements. The inverse Simpson index, applied to productive templates, was used to measure T cell diversity. T cell density was defined as TCR beta template counts normalized to usable DNA, with usable DNA estimated by amplifying and sequencing housekeeping genes. Two-sided Kruskal-Wallis tests were used to compare TCR metrics between histologic stages. Not all clones reach the TCRdb copy of this immuneACCESS table, which keeps in-frame sequences only. Checked studies attribute under half of the gap to unresolved V genes and leave the rest unexplained. V and J calls and clone size are copied from that table; D and trimming were computed from the DNA. This sample lists about 41,000 clones; less than 80% were detected once. The ten largest clones capture 4% to 5% of the sample.

What the research found in general, with its limitations: Because all patients came from Japan and China, whether the findings apply to Western populations was uncertain. Normal lung had the highest top T cell clone frequencies, and these frequencies appeared to fall progressively from AAH through AIS, MIA and invasive adenocarcinoma. T cell clonality was highest in KRAS-mutant nodules compared with EGFR-mutant or double wild-type lesions. The highest clonality was observed in normal lung, whereas higher T cell density and diversity but lower clonality appeared to be present in later-stage lesions. The findings rested on association rather than direct causation, and larger cohorts with long-term follow-up and longitudinal biopsies were considered necessary.

This receptor was identified in a person in their 60s with lung adenocarcinoma. The sequencing sample was made of FFPE invasive lung adenocarcinoma tissue. The sample's cell subset or site label, in plain terms: frankly invasive lung adenocarcinoma (ADC). The chain couples TRBV7-9 to TRBJ1-3; the D gene identity is not certain. The DNA is as follows: TGTGCCAGCAGCTTAGATTTGGGAGCTGGAAACACCATATATTTT. It encodes CASSLDLGAGNTIYF.